These 28 T cell receptor beta chains originate from one sample sequenced in a study of blood T cell repertoires in COVID-19. Here immunoSEQ multiplex PCR was the method, and the copy in TCRdb shows in-frame clones only, minus some. The sample holds 100,000 to 120,000 clones, approximately 82% seen once. Sequenced input: peripheral blood. All receptors derive from a woman older than 75 with acute or convalescent COVID-19.

The CDR3 nucleotides are TGTGCCAGCAGCTTGACAGGGGAGCGTCAGCCCCAGCATTTT. This gives the protein CASSLTGERQPQHF. The chain uses TRBV5-6 and TRBJ1-5; 7 bases line up with TRBD1. The CDR3 is 14 residues long. With 1 base clipped from V and 6 bases from J, the junction kept 4 bases outside the gene matches. Germline V gene data show CDR1 as SGHDT and CDR2 as YYEEEE. The full variable domain, its missing parts supplied by reference TRBV5-6 and TRBJ1-5, is DAGVTQSPTHLIKTRGQQVTLRCSPKSGHDTVSWYQQALGQGPQFIFQYYEEEERQRGNFPDRFSGHQFPNYSSELNVNALLLGDSALYLCASSLTGERQPQHFGDGTRLSIL.

The chain employs TRBV27 and TRBJ1-5; 7 bases are shared with TRBD1. The CDR3 has 18 residues. CDR1 MNHEY and CDR2 SMNVEV come from the germline V gene (reference sequence). Trimming took 4 bases from V and 0 from J; bases not matched to a gene: 12. The CDR3 sequence is CASSSLPDRAYSNQPQHF. DNA of the CDR3: TGTGCCAGCAGTTCCCTCCCAGACAGGGCCTATAGCAATCAGCCCCAGCATTTT.

There are a few counts of this clone. The chain recombines TRBV7-6 with TRBJ1-2; 8 bases are shared with TRBD1. Germline loops: CDR1 SGHVS, CDR2 FNYEAQ. This CDR3 region has 15 residues. V dropped 5 bases and J dropped 4; count of bases not matched to a gene: 9. This CDR3 is CASSQGADDFYGYTF. The CDR3 DNA sequence: TGTGCCAGCAGCCAGGGGGCCGACGACTTCTATGGCTACACCTTC. Complete variable domain (other parts from reference TRBV7-6 and TRBJ1-2): GAGVSQSPRYKVTKRGQDVALRCDPISGHVSLYWYRQALGQGPEFLTYFNYEAQQDKSGLPNDRFSAERPEGSISTLTIQRTEQRDSAMYRCASSQGADDFYGYTFGSGTRLTVV.

This rearrangement joins TRBV12-3 or TRBV12-4 to TRBJ1-1; no firm D call. This CDR3 has 13 residues. V lost 5 bases, J lost 4 bases, and 11 bases lay in between. The DNA of the CDR3 is TGTGCCAGCAGTCCCGCACTGGTCACTGAAGCTTTCTTT. This translates into CASSPALVTEAFF.

The genes are TRBV7-2 and TRBJ2-3; perhaps TRBD1 as D (7 bases). Per the germline V gene, CDR1 is SGHTA and CDR2 is FQGNSA. The V and J ends lost 2 bases and 6 bases respectively, with 12 bases between them. There are 14 residues in the CDR3. This CDR3 reads CASSLNRGGDTQYF. CDR3 DNA sequence: TGTGCCAGCAGCTTAAACAGGGGAGGTGATACGCAGTATTTT.

The chain combines TRBV9 with TRBJ2-1; D remains ambiguous. Deletions cut 0 bases from V and 10 bases from J, with 11 bases between. CDR1 and CDR2 (germline): SGDLS, YYNGEE. The CDR3 consists of 13 residues. The CDR3 coding sequence is TGTGCCAGCAGCGTAGGAGCGACCGAGGAGCAGTTCTTC. This codes for CASSVGATEEQFF.

The chain is built from TRBV10-2 and TRBJ2-7; a possible D gene is TRBD2 (6 bases). CDR1 and CDR2 (germline): WSHSY, SAAADI. Deletions cut 0 bases from V and 3 bases from J, with 9 bases between. The CDR3 consists of 14 residues. The CDR3 spells CASSESTDYYEQYF. The CDR3 DNA reads TGCGCCAGCAGTGAGTCTACGGACTACTACGAGCAGTACTTC.

The table lists this clone with a few counts. This sequence joins TRBV29-1 and TRBJ1-1; D remains ambiguous. This CDR3 region has 13 residues. CDR1 SQVTM and CDR2 ANQGSEA come from the germline V gene. Trimming took off 5 bases at V and 3 bases at J, with 13 bases between the two ends. This CDR3 is CSVSEGTDTEAFF. The CDR3 DNA reads as TGCAGCGTTAGCGAGGGTACGGACACTGAAGCTTTCTTT.

This clone was detected a few times. V usage is TRBV12-3 or TRBV12-4 and J usage is TRBJ1-1; weak D call: TRBD1 (6 bases). This CDR3 is 13 amino acids long. V gave up 5 bases and J gave up 10 bases, with 17 bases separating them. The CDR3 sequence: CASSPGTPTGAFF. CDR3 in DNA: TGTGCCAGCAGTCCAGGGACACCCACCGGAGCTTTCTTT.

CDR3 sequence reads: CASRTPGGTASYSNQPQHF. CDR3 in DNA: TGTGCCAGCAGGACCCCGGGGGGGACAGCTAGTTATAGCAATCAGCCCCAGCATTTT. This chain connects TRBV28 to TRBJ1-5; TRBD1 aligns across 7 bases. V was pared by 6 bases and J by 0 bases, with 17 bases of the junction left unmatched. The length of the CDR3 is 19 residues. CDR1 MDHEN and CDR2 SYDVKM come from the germline V gene.

This rearrangement joins TRBV11-3 to TRBJ2-6, with D possibly being TRBD2 (5 bases). V lost 5 bases, J lost 1 base, and 9 bases lay in between. Germline CDR1 SGHNT, CDR2 YENEEA. This CDR3 region has 15 residues. CDR3 protein: CASSEGGSGANVLTF. The CDR3 region has the DNA TGTGCCAGCAGCGAGGGCGGTTCTGGGGCCAACGTCCTGACTTTC.

The gene calls are TRBV18 and TRBJ1-5; perhaps TRBD1 as D (5 bases). Deletions cut 6 bases from V and 10 bases from J, with 16 bases between. The CDR3 covers 13 residues. Germline lookup yields CDR1 KGHSH and CDR2 LQKENI. The CDR3 is CASSFAGLDPQHF. In DNA form, the CDR3 reads TGTGCCAGCTCCTTTGCAGGGTTGGATCCCCAGCATTTT.

The rearrangement uses TRBV10-3 and TRBJ2-2; 12 bases map to TRBD2. This CDR3 contains 16 residues. The V and J ends lost 8 bases and 6 bases, in that order; junction bases with no gene match: 10. Germline-derived CDR1 and CDR2 are ENHRY and SYGVKD. The CDR3 DNA follows: TGTGCCATCGCGCAACTAGCGGGAGGAAGTGCCGGGGAGCTGTTTTTT. Translation gives CAIAQLAGGSAGELFF.

This clone was counted a single time. V and J are TRBV5-1 and TRBJ2-2, with D tentatively TRBD2 (6 bases). V was clipped by 6 bases and J by 3 bases, with 9 bases between them. Looked up from germline, CDR1 is SGHRS and CDR2 is YFSETQ. The length of the CDR3 is 13 residues. DNA of the CDR3: TGCGCCAGCATGTGGAGGGACACCGGGGAGCTGTTTTTT. This encodes CASMWRDTGELFF.

The chain has TRBV5-1 and TRBJ2-1; 8 bases are a match to TRBD2. The CDR3 contains 16 residues. CDR1 SGHRS and CDR2 YFSETQ come from the germline V gene. The V gene end was trimmed by 2 bases and the J gene end by 5 bases; junction bases not matched to a gene: 9. CDR3 nucleotide sequence: TGCGCCAGCAGCTTCCGGCTAGCGGGTTCGAACAATGAGCAGTTCTTC. It is translated as CASSFRLAGSNNEQFF.

A few counts support this clone. This rearrangement joins TRBV6-1 to TRBJ1-5; the D is unclear. Between the trimmed V and J ends, which lost 3 bases and 4 bases, there was a span of 7 bases. This CDR3 spans 13 amino acids. CDR1 is MNHNS and CDR2 is SASEGT in the germline V gene. CDR3 residues: CASSDHMNQPQHF. The CDR3 coding sequence is TGTGCCAGCAGTGATCACATGAATCAGCCCCAGCATTTT.

This clone was observed many times. The chain links TRBV5-4 to TRBJ1-1; 11 nucleotides align to TRBD1. The CDR3 contains 14 residues. V was clipped by 6 bases and J by 5 bases; unmatched bases: 6. CDR1 SGHNT and CDR2 YYREEE come from the germline V gene (reference sequence). CDR3 nucleotides: TGTGCCAGCAAAGGGACAGGGGGAGTTACTGAAGCTTTCTTT. This encodes CASKGTGGVTEAFF.

CDR3 sequence: CASSRDSFFTDTQYF. The CDR3 DNA reads TGTGCCAGCTCTCGGGACAGCTTCTTCACAGATACGCAGTATTTT. The J gene is TRBJ2-3, the V gene TRBV18; 7 nucleotides line up with TRBD1. Germline loops: CDR1 KGHSH, CDR2 LQKENI. The V and J ends lost 6 bases and 2 bases, in that order; junction bases with no gene match: 8. The CDR3 extends over 15 amino acids. Based on the CDR3 plus reference TRBV18 and TRBJ2-3, the full variable domain is NAGVMQNPRHLVRRRGQEARLRCSPMKGHSHVYWYRQLPEEGLKFMVYLQKENIIDESGMPKERFSAEFPKEGPSILRIQQVVRGDSAAYFCASSRDSFFTDTQYFGPGTRLTVL.

The chain has TRBV19 and TRBJ2-2; D remains ambiguous. V was trimmed by 6 bases and J by 2 bases, leaving 10 bases between them. The CDR3 loop spans 14 amino acids. Germline CDR1 LNHDA, CDR2 SQIVND (reference sequence). Written as DNA, the CDR3 is TGTGCCAGTAGAGAACAGTTCAACACCGGGGAGCTGTTTTTT. It specifies CASREQFNTGELFF.

The chain has TRBV7-9 and TRBJ2-7, with no clear D. The CDR3 totals 12 residues. Germline V gene lookup returns CDR1 SEHNR and CDR2 FQNEAQ (reference sequence). Trimming took 5 bases from V and 0 from J, leaving 5 bases between them. The CDR3 region has the DNA TGTGCCAGCAGCGCCAGCTCCTACGAGCAGTACTTC. Its translation: CASSASSYEQYF.

J is TRBJ2-1 and V is TRBV15; 7 bases agree with TRBD1. This CDR3 is built from 15 residues. J lost 10 bases, V lost 0 bases, and 9 bases had no gene match. The germline V gene has CDR1 LNHNV and CDR2 YYDKDF (reference sequence). The CDR3 DNA reads TGTGCCACCAGCAGAGATACGAGGGGGCTTGGGGAGCAGTTCTTC. This codes for CATSRDTRGLGEQFF. Full variable domain (remainder filled in from reference TRBV15 and TRBJ2-1): DAMVIQNPRYQVTQFGKPVTLSCSQTLNHNVMYWYQQKSSQAPKLLFHYYDKDFNNEADTPDNFQSRRPNTSFCFLDIRSPGLGDTAMYLCATSRDTRGLGEQFFGPGTRLTVL.

V is TRBV5-1 and J is TRBJ2-1; 9 bases are a match to TRBD2. CDR3 length: 16 residues. J gave up 6 bases and V 0 bases, and 7 bases lay outside the gene matches. Germline V gene data show CDR1 as SGHRS and CDR2 as YFSETQ. In DNA form, the CDR3 reads TGCGCCAGCAGCTTGGAACTGGCGGGAGGGACCAATGAGCAGTTCTTC. Residues: CASSLELAGGTNEQFF.

The table lists this clone with a count of one. The J gene is TRBJ2-3, the V gene TRBV7-9; maybe TRBD2 (6 bases). V lost 6 bases, J lost 4 bases, and 23 bases lay in between. This CDR3 region has 17 residues. The germline V gene encodes CDR1 SEHNR and CDR2 FQNEAQ (reference sequence). The CDR3, as DNA: TGTGCCAGCAGTAACCCATATTCCTGGGGGGAAGCAGATACGCAGTATTTT. Its translation is CASSNPYSWGEADTQYF.

This chain links TRBV29-1 with TRBJ2-2, with TRBD1 identical over 8 bases. The germline gives CDR1 SQVTM, CDR2 ANQGSEA. The CDR3 has 14 residues. The trim removed 8 bases at V and 1 base at J, leaving 6 bases unmatched. CDR3 sequence reads: CSIKTGVNTGELFF. The CDR3 DNA reads TGCAGCATTAAGACAGGGGTGAACACCGGGGAGCTGTTTTTT.

The J gene is TRBJ2-3, the V gene TRBV12-5; TRBD1 matches at 8 bases. The germline V gene has CDR1 LGHNT and CDR2 FRNRAP. Trimming cost V 5 bases and J 0 bases; bases outside gene matches: 4. This CDR3 region has 15 residues. DNA for the CDR3: TGTGCTAGTGGTCCAGGACAGGGAAGCACAGATACGCAGTATTTT. Translation: CASGPGQGSTDTQYF.

The V and J genes are TRBV27 and TRBJ2-1, with 8 bases that match TRBD1. CDR3 length: 14 amino acids. After removal of 3 bases from V and 3 bases from J, the junction contained 1 base not matched to a gene. Germline V gene sequence: CDR1 MNHEY, CDR2 SMNVEV (reference sequence). DNA for the CDR3: TGTGCCAGCAGTTTGGGACAGGTCTACAATGAGCAGTTCTTC. It is translated as CASSLGQVYNEQFF.

The genes are TRBV9 and TRBJ1-2; D call uncertain. Deletions cut 0 bases from V and 8 bases from J, with 8 bases between. This CDR3 region has 12 residues. Germline lookup yields CDR1 SGDLS and CDR2 YYNGEE. For the CDR3, the DNA is TGTGCCAGCAGCGTAGCCGGCGGAGGCTACACCTTC. Protein sequence: CASSVAGGGYTF. Full variable domain (missing parts from reference TRBV9 and TRBJ1-2): DSGVTQTPKHLITATGQRVTLRCSPRSGDLSVYWYQQSLDQGLQFLIQYYNGEERAKGNILERFSAQQFPDLHSELNLSSLELGDSALYFCASSVAGGGYTFGSGTRLTVV.

This sequence joins TRBV4-2 and TRBJ2-7; TRBD1 matches 9 bases. The CDR3 consists of 20 residues. J was trimmed by 2 bases and V by 3 bases; bases with no gene match: 20. The germline V gene encodes CDR1 LGHNA and CDR2 YNFKEQ. CDR3 sequence reads: CASSQSLVGEGQGGPYEQYF. CDR3 nucleotide sequence: TGTGCCAGCAGCCAGTCCCTGGTGGGGGAGGGACAGGGCGGCCCCTACGAGCAGTACTTC.